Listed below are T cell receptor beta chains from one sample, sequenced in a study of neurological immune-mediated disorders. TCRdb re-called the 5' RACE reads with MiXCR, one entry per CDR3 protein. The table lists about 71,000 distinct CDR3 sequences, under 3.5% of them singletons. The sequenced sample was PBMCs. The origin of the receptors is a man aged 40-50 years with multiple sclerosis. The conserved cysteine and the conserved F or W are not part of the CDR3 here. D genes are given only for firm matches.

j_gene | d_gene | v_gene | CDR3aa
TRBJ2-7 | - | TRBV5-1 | ASSSYHRDSSYEQY
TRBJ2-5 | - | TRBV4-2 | ASSQAGHKETQY
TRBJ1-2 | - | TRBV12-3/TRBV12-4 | ASLDQAGYGYT
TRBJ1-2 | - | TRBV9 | ASSPRESEHGYGYT
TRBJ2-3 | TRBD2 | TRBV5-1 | ASSPGLADADTQY
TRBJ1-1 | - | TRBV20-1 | SASGQIQDRGTEAF
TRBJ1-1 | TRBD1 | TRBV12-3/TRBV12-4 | ASSVDRGGTEAF
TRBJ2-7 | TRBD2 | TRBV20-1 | SARATASGSYYEQY
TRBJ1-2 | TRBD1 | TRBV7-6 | ASSSTGGDGYT
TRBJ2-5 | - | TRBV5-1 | ASSLGGSQETQY
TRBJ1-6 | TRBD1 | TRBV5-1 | ASSQGTGGQALH
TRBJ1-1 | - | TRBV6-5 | ASSWSGNTEAF
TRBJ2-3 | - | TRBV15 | ATSRGGTSTDTQY
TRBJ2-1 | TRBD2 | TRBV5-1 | ASSLMTSGTNEQF
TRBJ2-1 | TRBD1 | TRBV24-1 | ATSDLSQGVGNEQF
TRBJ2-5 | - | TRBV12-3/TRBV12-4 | ASSGKGLQETQY
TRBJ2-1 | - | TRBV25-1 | ASSESVGRGNEQF
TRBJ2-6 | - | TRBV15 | ATSGHSGANVLT
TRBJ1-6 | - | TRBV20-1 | SARAGYELVNSPLH
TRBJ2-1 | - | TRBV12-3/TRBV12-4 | ASSPLTALIYNEQF
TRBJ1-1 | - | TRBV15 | ATSRDFTTAIAF
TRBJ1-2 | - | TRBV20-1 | SAIRGLSNYGYT
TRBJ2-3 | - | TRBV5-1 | ASSFVLSTDTQY
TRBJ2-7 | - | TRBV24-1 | ATANEQY
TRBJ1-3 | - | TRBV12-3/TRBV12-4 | ASSYRNTIY
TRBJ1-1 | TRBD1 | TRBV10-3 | AISSDRRYMNTEAF
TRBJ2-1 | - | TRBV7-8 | ASTEDSYNEQF
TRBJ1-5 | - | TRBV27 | ASSYRGYSNQPQH
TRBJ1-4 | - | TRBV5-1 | ASSVTSGNEKLF
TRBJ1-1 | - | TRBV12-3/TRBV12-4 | ASSIRGLGDTEAF
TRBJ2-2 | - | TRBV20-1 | SASQHGELF
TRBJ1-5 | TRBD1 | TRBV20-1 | SASTPTGGQPQH
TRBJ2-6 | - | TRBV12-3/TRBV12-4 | ASSFRELGANVLT
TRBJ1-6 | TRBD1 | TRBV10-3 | AISESGLGQGVNSPLH
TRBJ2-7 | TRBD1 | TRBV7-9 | ASSHPGQRGEQY
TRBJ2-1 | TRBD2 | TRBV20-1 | SAISGTYNEQF
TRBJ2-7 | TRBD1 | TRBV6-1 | ASSSRDRGVDEQY
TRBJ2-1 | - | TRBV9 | ASSVEGDYNEQF